This T cell receptor beta chain was documented in a study of CD8 T cells in ankylosing spondylitis. Each TCR beta library was made by quantitative 5'-RACE that incorporated molecular barcodes. TCRdb re-derived calls from the 5' RACE reads in MiXCR, one entry per CDR3 protein. The sample holds more than 500,000 distinct CDR3 sequences, under 5.5% seen once. Whole-study findings and limits: Among TCR beta sequences, a motif of under ten highly homologous variants appeared characteristic of ankylosing spondylitis blood. Significant enrichment of disease-linked clones was reportedly seen in matched ankylosing spondylitis synovial fluid. Past research had described some motif variants in reactive arthritis synovial fluid and blood. Within peripheral blood, clones linked to disease were CD8+ and relatively rare.

This CDR3 has 16 amino acids. Trimming pared 1 base from V and 4 bases from J, leaving 16 bases between. Germline V gene sequence: CDR1 SGHVS, CDR2 FQNEAQ. In this sample, this clonotype turned up many times. Its matching antigen is unknown. The clonotype comes from a male donor with ankylosing spondylitis. The sequencing input was blood, either unsorted or a sorted T cell fraction (not recorded which). This rearrangement joins TRBV7-8 to TRBJ1-2; D gene unclear. CDR3: CASSLVGSGLGYGYTF. CDR3 nucleotides: TGTGCCAGCAGCTTAGTAGGATCAGGACTCGGCTATGGCTACACCTTC.